This T cell receptor (beta chain) was sequenced in a study of T cell responses to AZD1222 COVID-19 vaccine. Some clones are missing from TCRdb's copy, which holds only in-frame ones; the method was immunoSEQ multiplex PCR. Altogether roughly 120,000 clones are present, around 89% being singletons, with the ten largest covering roughly 4%. From germline, CDR1 is SGDLS and CDR2 YYNGEE. Trimming left V 1 base short and J 4 bases short, with 14 bases between. This CDR3 has 16 amino acids. The sequence was collected from an adult in good health. The sample consisted of peripheral blood, taken on day 0 of AZD1222 vaccination. The gene calls are TRBV9 and TRBJ2-2, with D perhaps given as TRBD1 or TRBD2 (6 bases each). CDR3 protein: CASSVYGGASTGELFF. CDR3 nucleotide sequence: TGTGCCAGCAGCGTATACGGGGGCGCAAGCACCGGGGAGCTGTTTTTT.